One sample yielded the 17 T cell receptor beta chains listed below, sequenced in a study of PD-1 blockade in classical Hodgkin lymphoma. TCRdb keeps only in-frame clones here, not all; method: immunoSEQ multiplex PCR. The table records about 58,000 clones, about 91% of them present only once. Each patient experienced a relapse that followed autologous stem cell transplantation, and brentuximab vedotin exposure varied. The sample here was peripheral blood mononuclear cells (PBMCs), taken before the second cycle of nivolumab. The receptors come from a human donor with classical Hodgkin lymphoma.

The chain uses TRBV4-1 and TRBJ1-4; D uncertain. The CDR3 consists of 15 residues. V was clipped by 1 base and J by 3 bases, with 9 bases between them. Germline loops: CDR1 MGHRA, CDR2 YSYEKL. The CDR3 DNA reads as TGCGCCAGCAGCCAAGTTACGGTCCCTAATGAAAAACTGTTTTTT. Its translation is CASSQVTVPNEKLFF.

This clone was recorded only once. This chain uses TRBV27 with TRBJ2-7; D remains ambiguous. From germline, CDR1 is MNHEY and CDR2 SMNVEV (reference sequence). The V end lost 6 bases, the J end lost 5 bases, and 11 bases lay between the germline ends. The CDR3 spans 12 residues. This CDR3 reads CASSTYPHEQYF. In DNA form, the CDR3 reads TGTGCCAGCAGCACTTATCCCCACGAGCAGTACTTC.

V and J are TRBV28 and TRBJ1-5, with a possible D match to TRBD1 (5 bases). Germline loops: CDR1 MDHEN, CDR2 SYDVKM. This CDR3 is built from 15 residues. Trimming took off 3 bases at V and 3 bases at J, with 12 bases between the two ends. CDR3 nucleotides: TGTGCCAGCAGTTTTTTAGGGGACCACAATCAGCCCCAGCATTTT. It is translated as CASSFLGDHNQPQHF. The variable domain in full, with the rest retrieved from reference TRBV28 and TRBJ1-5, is DVKVTQSSRYLVKRTGEKVFLECVQDMDHENMFWYRQDPGLGLRLIYFSYDVKMKEKGDIPEGYSVSREKKERFSLILESASTNQTSMYLCASSFLGDHNQPQHFGDGTRLSIL.

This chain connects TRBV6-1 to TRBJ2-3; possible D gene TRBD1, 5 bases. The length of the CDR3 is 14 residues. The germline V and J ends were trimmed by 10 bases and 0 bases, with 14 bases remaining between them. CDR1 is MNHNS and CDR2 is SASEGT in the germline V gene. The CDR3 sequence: CATFPSGSTDTQYF. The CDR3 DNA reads TGTGCCACATTCCCCTCAGGGAGCACAGATACGCAGTATTTT.

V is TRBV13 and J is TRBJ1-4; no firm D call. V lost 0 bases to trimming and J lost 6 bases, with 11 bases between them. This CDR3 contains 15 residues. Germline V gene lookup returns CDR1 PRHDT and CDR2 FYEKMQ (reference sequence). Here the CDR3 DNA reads TGTGCCAGCAGCTTAGGCCGGACTTCCCATGAAAAACTGTTTTTT. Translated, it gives CASSLGRTSHEKLFF.

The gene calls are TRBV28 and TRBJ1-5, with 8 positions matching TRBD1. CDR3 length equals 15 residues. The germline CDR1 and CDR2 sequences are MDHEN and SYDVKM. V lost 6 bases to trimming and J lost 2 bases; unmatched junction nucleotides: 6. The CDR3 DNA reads TGTGCCAGCAGCGAGACACAGGGGGGCAATCAGCCCCAGCATTTT. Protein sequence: CASSETQGGNQPQHF.

The CDR3 region is CASSLASGSGRFANTGELFF. The CDR3 DNA reads as TGTGCCAGCAGCTTGGCCTCGGGGAGCGGCCGTTTCGCGAACACCGGGGAGCTGTTTTTT. The chain links TRBV5-4 to TRBJ2-2, with TRBD2 as a possible D gene (5 bases). Trimming left V 0 bases short and J 0 bases short, with 21 bases between. Per the germline V gene, CDR1 is SGHNT and CDR2 is YYREEE (reference sequence). This CDR3 comprises 20 residues.

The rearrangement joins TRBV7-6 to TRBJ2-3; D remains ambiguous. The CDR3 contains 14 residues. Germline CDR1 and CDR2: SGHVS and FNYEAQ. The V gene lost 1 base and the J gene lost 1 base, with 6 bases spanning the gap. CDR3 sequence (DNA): TGTGCCAGCAGCTTAGGACGGCGCACAGATACGCAGTATTTT. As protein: CASSLGRRTDTQYF.

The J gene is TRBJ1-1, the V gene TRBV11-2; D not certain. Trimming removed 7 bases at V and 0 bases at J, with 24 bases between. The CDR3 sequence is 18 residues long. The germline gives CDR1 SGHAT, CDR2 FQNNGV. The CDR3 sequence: CASNTIEAGGRMNTEAFF. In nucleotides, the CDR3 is TGTGCCAGCAACACCATCGAGGCCGGAGGGAGGATGAACACTGAAGCTTTCTTT.

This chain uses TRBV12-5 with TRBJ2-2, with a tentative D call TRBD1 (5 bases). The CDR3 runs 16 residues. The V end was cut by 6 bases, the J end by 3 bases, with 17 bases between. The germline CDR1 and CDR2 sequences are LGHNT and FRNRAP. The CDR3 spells CASGPTTALDTGELFF. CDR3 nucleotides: TGTGCTAGTGGACCTACGACAGCGCTGGACACCGGGGAGCTGTTTTTT.

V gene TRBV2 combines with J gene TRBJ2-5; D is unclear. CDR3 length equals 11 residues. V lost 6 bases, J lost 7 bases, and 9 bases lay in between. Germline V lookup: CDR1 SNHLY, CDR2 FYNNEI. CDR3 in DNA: TGTGCCAGCAGCCCGGTGGGGACCCAGTACTTC. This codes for CASSPVGTQYF.

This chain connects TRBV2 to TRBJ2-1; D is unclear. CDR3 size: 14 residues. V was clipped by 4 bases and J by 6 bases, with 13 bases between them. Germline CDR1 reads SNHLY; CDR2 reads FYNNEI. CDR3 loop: CASSVVSQINEQFF. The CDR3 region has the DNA TGTGCCAGCAGTGTCGTTTCTCAAATCAATGAGCAGTTCTTC.

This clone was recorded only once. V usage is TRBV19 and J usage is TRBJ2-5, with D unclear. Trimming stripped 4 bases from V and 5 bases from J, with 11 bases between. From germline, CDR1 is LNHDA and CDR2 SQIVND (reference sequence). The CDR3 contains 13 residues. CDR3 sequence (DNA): TGTGCCAGTAGTAACCCGTTTGGGGAGACCCAGTACTTC. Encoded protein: CASSNPFGETQYF.

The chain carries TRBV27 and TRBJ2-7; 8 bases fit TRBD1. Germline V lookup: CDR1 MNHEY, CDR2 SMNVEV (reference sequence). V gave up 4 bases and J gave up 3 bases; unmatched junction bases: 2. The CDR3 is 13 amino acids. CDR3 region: CASSSGQVYEQYF. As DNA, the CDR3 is TGTGCCAGCAGTTCGGGACAGGTCTACGAGCAGTACTTC.

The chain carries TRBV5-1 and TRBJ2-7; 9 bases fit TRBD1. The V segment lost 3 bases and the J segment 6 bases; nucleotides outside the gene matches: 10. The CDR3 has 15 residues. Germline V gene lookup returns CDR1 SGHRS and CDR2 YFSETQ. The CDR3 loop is CASSSGSGQGGEQYF. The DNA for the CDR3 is TGCGCCAGCAGCTCGGGGTCGGGACAGGGTGGCGAGCAGTACTTC.

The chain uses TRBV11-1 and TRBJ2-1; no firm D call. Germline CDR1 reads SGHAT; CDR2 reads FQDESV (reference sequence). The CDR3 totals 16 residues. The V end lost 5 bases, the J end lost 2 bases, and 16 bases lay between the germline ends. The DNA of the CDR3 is TGTGCCAGCAGCCCCGTAGATAGATCCCCCTACAATGAGCAGTTCTTC. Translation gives CASSPVDRSPYNEQFF.

CDR3 coding DNA: TGTGCCAGCAGTGATTGGAGACAGGTCTCGGGCCAGCCCCAGCATTTT. This translates into CASSDWRQVSGQPQHF. V is TRBV2 and J is TRBJ1-5; perhaps TRBD1 as D (6 bases). In germline, CDR1 is SNHLY, CDR2 FYNNEI. The CDR3 is 16 amino acids. With 3 bases removed from V and 7 bases from J, the gap between germline ends came to 19 bases.